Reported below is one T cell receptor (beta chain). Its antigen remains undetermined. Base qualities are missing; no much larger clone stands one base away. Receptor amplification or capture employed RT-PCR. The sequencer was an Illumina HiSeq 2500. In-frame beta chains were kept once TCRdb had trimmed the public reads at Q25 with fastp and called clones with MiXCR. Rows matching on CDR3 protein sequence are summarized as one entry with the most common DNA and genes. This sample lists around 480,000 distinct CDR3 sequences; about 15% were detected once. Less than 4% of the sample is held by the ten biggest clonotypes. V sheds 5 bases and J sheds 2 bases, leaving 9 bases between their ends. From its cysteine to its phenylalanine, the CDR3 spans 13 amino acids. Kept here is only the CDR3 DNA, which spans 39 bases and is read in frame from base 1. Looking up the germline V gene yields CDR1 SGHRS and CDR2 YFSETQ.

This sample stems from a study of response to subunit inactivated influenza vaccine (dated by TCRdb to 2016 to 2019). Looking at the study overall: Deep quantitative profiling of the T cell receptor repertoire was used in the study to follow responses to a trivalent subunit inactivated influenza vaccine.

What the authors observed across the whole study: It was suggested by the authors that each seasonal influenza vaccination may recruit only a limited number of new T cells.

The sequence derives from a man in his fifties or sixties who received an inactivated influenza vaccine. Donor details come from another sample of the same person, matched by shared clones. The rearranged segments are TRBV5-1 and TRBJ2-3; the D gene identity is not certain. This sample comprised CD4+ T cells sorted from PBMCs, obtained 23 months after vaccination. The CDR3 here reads CASREPATDTQYF. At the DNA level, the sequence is TGCGCCAGCAGGGAACCCGCCACAGATACGCAGTATTTT.